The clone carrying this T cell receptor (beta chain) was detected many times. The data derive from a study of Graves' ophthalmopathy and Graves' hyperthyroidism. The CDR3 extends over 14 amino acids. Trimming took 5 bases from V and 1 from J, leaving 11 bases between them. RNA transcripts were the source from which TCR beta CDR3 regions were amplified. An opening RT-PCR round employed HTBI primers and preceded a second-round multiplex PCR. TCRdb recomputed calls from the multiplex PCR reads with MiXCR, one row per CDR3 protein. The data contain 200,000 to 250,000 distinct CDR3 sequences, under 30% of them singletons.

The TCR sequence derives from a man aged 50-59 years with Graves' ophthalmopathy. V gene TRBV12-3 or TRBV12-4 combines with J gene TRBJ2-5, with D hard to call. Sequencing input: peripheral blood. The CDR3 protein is CASSQTGTQETQYF. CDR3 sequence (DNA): TGTGCCAGCAGTCAAACTGGTACCCAAGAGACCCAGTACTTC.